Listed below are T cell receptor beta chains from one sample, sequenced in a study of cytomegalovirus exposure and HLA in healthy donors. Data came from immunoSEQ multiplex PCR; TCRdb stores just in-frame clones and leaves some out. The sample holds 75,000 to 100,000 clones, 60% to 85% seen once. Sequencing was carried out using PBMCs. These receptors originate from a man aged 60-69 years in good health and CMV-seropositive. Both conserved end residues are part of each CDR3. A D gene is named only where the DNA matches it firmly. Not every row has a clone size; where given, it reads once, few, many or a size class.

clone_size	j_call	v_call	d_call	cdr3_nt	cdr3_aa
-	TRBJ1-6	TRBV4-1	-	TGCGCCAGCAGCCAAGGTATGGCGGCCCGGCGTTTCTCACCCCTCCACTTT	CASSQGMAARRFSPLHF
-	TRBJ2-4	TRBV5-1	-	TGCGCCAGCAGCCCAGGAGGGACGGGAAACATTCAGTACTTC	CASSPGGTGNIQYF
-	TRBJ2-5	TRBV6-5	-	TGTGCCAGCAGTTTGACACCCGGCATAAAAGAGACCCAGTACTTC	CASSLTPGIKETQYF
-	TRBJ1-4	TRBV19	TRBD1	TGTGCCAGTAGTCCCCCGGACAGGGTAGATGAAAAACTGTTTTTT	CASSPPDRVDEKLFF
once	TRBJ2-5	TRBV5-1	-	TGCGCCAGCAGCGTCGCCCCTACAGGGATAGAGACCCAGTACTTC	CASSVAPTGIETQYF
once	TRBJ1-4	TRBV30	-	TGTGCCTGGAAGCCCGTCGGGGGAGCTAATGAAAAACTGTTTTTT	CAWKPVGGANEKLFF
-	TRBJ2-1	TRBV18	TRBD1	TGTGCCAGCTCAGGGGACAGTTACAATGAGCAGTTCTTC	CASSGDSYNEQFF
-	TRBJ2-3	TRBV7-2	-	TGTGCCAGCAGCTTAAGGGGTGGAAATACGCAGTATTTT	CASSLRGGNTQYF
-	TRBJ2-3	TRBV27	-	TGTGCCAGCAGTAGGCAGGGTGCAGATACGCAGTATTTT	CASSRQGADTQYF
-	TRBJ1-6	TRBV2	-	TGTGCCAGCACCACGTCGGGGGGAAGGGCACCCCTCCACTTT	CASTTSGGRAPLHF
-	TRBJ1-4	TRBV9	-	TGTGCCAGCAGCGTCGGAGGTGCAACTAATGAAAAACTGTTTTTT	CASSVGGATNEKLFF
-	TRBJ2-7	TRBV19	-	TGTGCCAGTAGTCCCAGGTCGGCCTACGAGCAGTACTTC	CASSPRSAYEQYF
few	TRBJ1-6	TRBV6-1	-	TGTGCCAGCAGGGATCAGGGTTATTCACCCCTCCACTTT	CASRDQGYSPLHF
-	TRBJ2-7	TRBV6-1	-	TGTGCCAGCAGTGCGTCAGGCCTGAGCTCCTACGAGCAGTACTTC	CASSASGLSSYEQYF
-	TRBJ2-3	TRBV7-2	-	TGTGCCAGCAGCTCATGGGGGGCAGATACGCAGTATTTT	CASSSWGADTQYF
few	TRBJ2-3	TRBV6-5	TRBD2	TGTGCCAGCACGCTAGCGGGGGGCCGCACAGATACGCAGTATTTT	CASTLAGGRTDTQYF
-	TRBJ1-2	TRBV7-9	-	TGTGCCAGCAGCTTAGAAATGGGCGCCCAATTCTATGGCTACACCTTC	CASSLEMGAQFYGYTF
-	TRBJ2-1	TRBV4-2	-	TGTGCCAGCAGCCCCATCCAGGGTATGGGCAATGAGCAGTTCTTC	CASSPIQGMGNEQFF
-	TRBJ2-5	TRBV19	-	TGTGCCAGTAGTATTGGGCAGAACCAAGAGACCCAGTACTTC	CASSIGQNQETQYF
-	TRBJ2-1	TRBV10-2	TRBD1	TGCGCCAGCAATTCGAGAGGGGGCCGGGTTGAGCAGTTCTTC	CASNSRGGRVEQFF
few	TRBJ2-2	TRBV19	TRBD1	TGTGCCAGTAGTCGACAGGGTGGAACCGGGGAGCTGTTTTTT	CASSRQGGTGELFF
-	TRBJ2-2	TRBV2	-	TGTGCCAGCAGGCTGAAAGGGGGGACAGTCAACACCGGGGAGCTGTTTTTT	CASRLKGGTVNTGELFF
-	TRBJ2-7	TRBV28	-	TGTGCCAGCAGGGACAGTCCCTACGAGCAGTACTTC	CASRDSPYEQYF
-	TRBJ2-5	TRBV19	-	TGTGCCAGTAGTGAGGGGGTGGGGGAGACCCAGTACTTC	CASSEGVGETQYF
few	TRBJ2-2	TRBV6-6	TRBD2	TGTGCCACCTCGACTAGCGGGGGGCGCGGGGAGCTGTTTTTT	CATSTSGGRGELFF
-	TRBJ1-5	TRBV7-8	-	TGTGCCAGCAGCTTAGCGCGGGGTAATCAGCCCCAGCATTTT	CASSLARGNQPQHF
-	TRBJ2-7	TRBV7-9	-	TGTGCCAGCAGCTTCGGCAGGGCTAACGAGCAGTACTTC	CASSFGRANEQYF
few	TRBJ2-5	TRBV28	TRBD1	TGTGCCAGCAGGGGGTTGACAGGGGGCGGGGAGACCCAGTACTTC	CASRGLTGGGETQYF
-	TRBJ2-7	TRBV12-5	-	TGTGCTAGTGGTTTGGTAAAAACGGCGGGCACTAAGCGTTCCTACGAGCAGTACTTC	CASGLVKTAGTKRSYEQYF
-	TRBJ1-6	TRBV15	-	TGTGCCACCAGCAGGATCGGGGAATCCTATAATTCACCCCTCCACTTT	CATSRIGESYNSPLHF
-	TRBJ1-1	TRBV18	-	TGTGCCAGCTCACCACCAGGCCCCCACGGGGTAGCTTTCTTT	CASSPPGPHGVAFF
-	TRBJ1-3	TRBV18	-	TGTGCCAGCTCACCACAGACAGGAAACACCATATATTTT	CASSPQTGNTIYF
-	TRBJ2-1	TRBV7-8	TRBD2	TGTGCCAGCAGCCGGGGGGAAACCTACAATGAGCAGTTCTTC	CASSRGETYNEQFF
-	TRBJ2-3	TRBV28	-	TGTGCCAGCAGTTTATTGGCCGCTTACACAGATACGCAGTATTTT	CASSLLAAYTDTQYF
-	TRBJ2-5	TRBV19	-	TGTGCCAGTAGTACCAGGGGACAAGAGACCCAGTACTTC	CASSTRGQETQYF
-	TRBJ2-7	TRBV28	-	TGTGCCAGCAGTTTACCCCCGGTCTCCTACGAGCAGTACTTC	CASSLPPVSYEQYF
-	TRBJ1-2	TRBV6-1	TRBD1	TGTGCCAGCAGTGAAACTCGGACAGGGGGCTATGGCTACACCTTC	CASSETRTGGYGYTF
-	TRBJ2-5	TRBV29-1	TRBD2	TGCAGCGTTGAATACGGGCGGGGGGGCCAAGAGACCCAGTACTTC	CSVEYGRGGQETQYF
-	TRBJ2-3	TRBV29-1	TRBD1	TGCAGCGTTGCGGGAACAGGGGCCACAGATACGCAGTATTTT	CSVAGTGATDTQYF
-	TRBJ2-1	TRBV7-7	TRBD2	TGTGCTAGCAGCTTAGGACTAGCTGTAACCTACAATGAGCAGTTCTTC	CASSLGLAVTYNEQFF
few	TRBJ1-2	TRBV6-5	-	TGTGCCAGCAGTGAAATAAGGGCGGGACGGCCCTACACCTTC	CASSEIRAGRPYTF
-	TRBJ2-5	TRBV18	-	TGTGCCAGCTCCCCGACAGGCCCGCGAGAGACCCAGTACTTC	CASSPTGPRETQYF
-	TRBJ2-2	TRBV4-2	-	TGTGCCAGCAGCCCGGAGGGGTGGCAGCCAGCGAACACCGGGGAGCTGTTTTTT	CASSPEGWQPANTGELFF
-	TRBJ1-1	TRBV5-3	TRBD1	TGTGCCAGAAGCTTAGGGACAGGGGGCATTAGGGTGAACACTGAAGCTTTCTTT	CARSLGTGGIRVNTEAFF
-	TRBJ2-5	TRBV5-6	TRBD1	TGTGCCAGCAGCTTTCGAGGGGGCGCAGAGACCCAGTACTTC	CASSFRGGAETQYF
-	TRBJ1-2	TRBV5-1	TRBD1	TGCGCCAGCAGCAAAGGGACAGGGAATAACTATGGCTACACCTTC	CASSKGTGNNYGYTF
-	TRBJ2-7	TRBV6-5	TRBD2	TGTGCCAGCAGTTACTGGGGGGGTGAAACCTACGAGCAGTACTTC	CASSYWGGETYEQYF
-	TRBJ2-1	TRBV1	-	TGCACCAGCAGCCTCACAGGGAGCTCCTACAATGAGCAGTTCTTC	CTSSLTGSSYNEQFF
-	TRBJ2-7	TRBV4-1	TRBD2	TGCGCCAGCAGCCAGCAGGGACTAGCGTTCTCCTACGAGCAGTACTTC	CASSQQGLAFSYEQYF
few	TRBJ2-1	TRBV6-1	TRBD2	TGTGCCAGCAGTGGTCTCGGGAGCGGGGCGGGCAATGAGCAGTTCTTC	CASSGLGSGAGNEQFF
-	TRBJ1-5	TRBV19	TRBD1	TGTGCCAGTCAGGGACCGGGACAGCCTAATCAGCCCCAGCATTTT	CASQGPGQPNQPQHF
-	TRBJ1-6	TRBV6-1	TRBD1	TGTGCCAGCAGTGAACAGACAGGGGGCGCGAGAAATTCACCCCTCCACTTT	CASSEQTGGARNSPLHF
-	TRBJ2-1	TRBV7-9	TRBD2	TGTGCCAGCACCCCGGGCGGGGGAGCCTCCTACAATGAGCAGTTCTTC	CASTPGGGASYNEQFF
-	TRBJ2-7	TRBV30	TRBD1	TGTGCCTGGAGCGGTGACAGGGGCAGCTCCTACGAGCAGTACTTC	CAWSGDRGSSYEQYF
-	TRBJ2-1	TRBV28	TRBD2	TGTGCCAGCAGTTTCGCGACTAGCGGGGGTGATGAGCAGTTCTTC	CASSFATSGGDEQFF
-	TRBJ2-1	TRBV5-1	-	TGCGCCAGCAGCCGATCACCCACAGGGCCCTCCTACAATGAGCAGTTCTTC	CASSRSPTGPSYNEQFF
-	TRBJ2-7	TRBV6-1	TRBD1	TGTGCCAGCAGTGTATTGGGACAGGCATTCTCCTACGAGCAGTACTTC	CASSVLGQAFSYEQYF
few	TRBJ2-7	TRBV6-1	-	TGTGCCAGCAGTGAGGTGGGCGGGGCAGGGCCATTAAGGTCCTACGAGCAGTACTTC	CASSEVGGAGPLRSYEQYF
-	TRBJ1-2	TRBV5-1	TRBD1	TGCGCCAGCAGCTGGGACAGGGAGTATGGCTACACCTTC	CASSWDREYGYTF